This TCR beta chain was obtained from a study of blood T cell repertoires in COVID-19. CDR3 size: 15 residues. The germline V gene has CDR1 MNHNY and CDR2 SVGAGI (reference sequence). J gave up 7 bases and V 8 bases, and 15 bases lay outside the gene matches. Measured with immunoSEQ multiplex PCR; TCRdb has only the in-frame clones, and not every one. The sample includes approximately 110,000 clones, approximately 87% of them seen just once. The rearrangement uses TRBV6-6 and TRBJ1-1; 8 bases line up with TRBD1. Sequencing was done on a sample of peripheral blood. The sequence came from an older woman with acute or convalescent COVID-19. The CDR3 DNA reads TGTGCCAGCGGAAGAGAAACCGGGACAGGACATGAAGCTTTCTTT. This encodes CASGRETGTGHEAFF.